One and the same sample provided the 29 T cell receptor beta chains below, sequenced in a study of OX40 agonist ivuxolimab in advanced cancers. The data were produced by immunoSEQ multiplex PCR, yet TCRdb's version contains in-frame clones alone and is incomplete. The data show tens of thousands of clones, about 88% seen once. The material sequenced was CD4+ or CD8+ T cells sorted from blood, taken in a trial of the OX40 agonist ivuxolimab. These receptors all come from an adult with an advanced solid tumor such as melanoma, head and neck, liver or kidney cancer.

The chain carries TRBV5-1 and TRBJ2-2, with D tentatively TRBD1 (6 bases). Germline V lookup: CDR1 SGHRS, CDR2 YFSETQ. The CDR3 has 11 residues. V was trimmed by 5 bases and J by 9 bases, leaving 8 bases between them. CDR3 in amino acids: CASRQGWELFF. CDR3 nucleotide sequence: TGCGCCAGCAGACAGGGTTGGGAGCTGTTTTTT.

The CDR3 coding sequence is TGTGCCAGCAGTTACTCGTGGGAAAGCGGGGGTGAGCAGTTCTTC. This encodes CASSYSWESGGEQFF. This chain joins TRBV6-5 and TRBJ2-1, with 8 bases matching TRBD2. Germline V gene data show CDR1 as MNHEY and CDR2 as SVGAGI. With V trimmed by 0 bases and J by 9 bases, 7 bases remained unmatched. The CDR3 sequence is 15 residues long.

The genes are TRBV7-3 and TRBJ2-1; 15 positions match TRBD2. The trim removed 5 bases at V and 3 bases at J, leaving 14 bases unmatched. This CDR3 comprises 20 residues. Looked up from germline, CDR1 is SGHTA and CDR2 is FQGTGA. CDR3 sequence: CASSIPGLGLAGGSYNEQFF. CDR3 nucleotide sequence: TGTGCCAGCAGCATACCCGGTTTAGGACTAGCGGGGGGGAGCTACAATGAGCAGTTCTTC.

The rearrangement joins TRBV15 to TRBJ2-7; no definite D call. V was pared by 6 bases and J by 1 base, with 4 bases between. This CDR3 is 11 amino acids long. From germline, CDR1 is LNHNV and CDR2 YYDKDF (reference sequence). The CDR3 nucleotides read TGTGCCACCAGGGGTTCCTACGAGCAGTACTTC. Translation gives CATRGSYEQYF. Full variable domain (remainder filled in from reference TRBV15 and TRBJ2-7): DAMVIQNPRYQVTQFGKPVTLSCSQTLNHNVMYWYQQKSSQAPKLLFHYYDKDFNNEADTPDNFQSRRPNTSFCFLDIRSPGLGDTAMYLCATRGSYEQYFGPGTRLTVT.

This chain links TRBV27 with TRBJ1-5; 9 nucleotides line up with TRBD1. The ends lost 5 bases at V and 3 bases at J; junction bases unmatched: 5. The CDR3 is 15 residues long. CDR1 is MNHEY and CDR2 is SMNVEV in the germline V gene (reference sequence). This chain's CDR3 is CASSPRDRANQPQHF. The CDR3 bases are TGTGCCAGCAGTCCGCGGGACAGGGCCAATCAGCCCCAGCATTTT.

The chain uses TRBV28 and TRBJ2-2; 9 positions agree with TRBD1. The germline gives CDR1 MDHEN, CDR2 SYDVKM. Unmatched junction bases numbered 19, after V lost 10 bases and J lost 4 bases. This CDR3 is 18 amino acids long. The CDR3 here is CAIQSGRDRVLGTGELFF. CDR3 bases: TGTGCCATCCAATCGGGCAGGGACAGGGTTCTGGGCACCGGGGAGCTGTTTTTT.

Here the CDR3 DNA reads TGTGCTAAGTCGGGGCGTCTCTCTAACTATGGCTACACCTTC. Amino acid sequence: CAKSGRLSNYGYTF. This chain links TRBV30 with TRBJ1-2; the D gene is possibly TRBD1 (5 bases). Germline V gene lookup returns CDR1 GTSNPN and CDR2 SVGIG (reference sequence). The CDR3 has 14 residues.

The J gene is TRBJ2-7, the V gene TRBV7-2, with 10 bases that match TRBD2. Looked up from germline, CDR1 is SGHTA and CDR2 is FQGNSA. CDR3 length equals 16 residues. The trim removed 5 bases at V and 3 bases at J, leaving 10 bases unmatched. The CDR3 loop is CASSPVPSGGLYEQYF. The CDR3 nucleotides read TGTGCCAGCAGCCCAGTGCCTAGCGGGGGACTCTACGAGCAGTACTTC.

The chain combines TRBV15 with TRBJ2-7, with D perhaps assigned TRBD1 or TRBD2 (5 bases each). Deletions cut 0 bases from V and 4 bases from J, with 16 bases between. This CDR3 spans 16 amino acids. Looked up from germline, CDR1 is LNHNV and CDR2 is YYDKDF (reference sequence). The CDR3 sequence is CATSRDAGTQTYEQYF. CDR3 in DNA: TGTGCCACCAGCAGAGACGCAGGGACCCAGACGTACGAGCAGTACTTC.

This clone appeared once. J is TRBJ1-1 and V is TRBV6-1; TRBD1 matches at 8 bases. CDR3 length: 14 amino acids. CDR1 and CDR2 (germline): MNHNS, SASEGT. J was trimmed by 5 bases and V by 5 bases; bases with no gene match: 7. As DNA, the CDR3 is TGTGCCAGCAGTCCTAAACGACAGGGGACTGAAGCTTTCTTT. This encodes CASSPKRQGTEAFF.

The chain links TRBV30 to TRBJ1-4, with TRBD1 identical over 7 bases. CDR1 GTSNPN and CDR2 SVGIG come from the germline V gene (reference sequence). V dropped 7 bases and J dropped 6; count of bases not matched to a gene: 11. The CDR3 has 14 residues. The CDR3 protein is CALEPGQPDEKLFF. CDR3 DNA sequence: TGTGCCTTAGAACCGGGACAGCCCGATGAAAAACTGTTTTTT.

CDR3 nucleotides: TGTGCCACCAGCCCCCCAGGTAATGAGCAGTTCTTC. Translating gives CATSPPGNEQFF. This chain joins TRBV15 and TRBJ2-1; unclear D gene. V gave up 5 bases and J gave up 7 bases, with 9 bases separating them. This CDR3 comprises 12 residues. Germline assignment: CDR1 LNHNV and CDR2 YYDKDF (reference sequence).

This chain uses TRBV6-4 with TRBJ1-6; 7 positions agree with TRBD1. Germline lookup yields CDR1 MRHNA and CDR2 SNTAGT. The CDR3 has 15 amino acids. V was clipped by 0 bases and J by 7 bases; unmatched bases: 3. CDR3 nucleotides: TGTGCCAGCAGTGACTCTGGGACAGCAAATTCACCCCTCCACTTT. Its protein product is CASSDSGTANSPLHF.

Here the CDR3 reads CAISEGAGNEQFF. CDR3 coding DNA: TGTGCCATCAGTGAGGGGGCTGGGAATGAGCAGTTCTTC. The genes are TRBV10-3 and TRBJ2-1; D perhaps matches TRBD1 (5 bases). Trimming removed 2 bases from V and 7 bases from J, with 9 bases in between. Germline V lookup: CDR1 ENHRY, CDR2 SYGVKD. CDR3 length equals 13 residues.

Within the sample, this clone is medium-sized. The chain carries TRBV6-6 and TRBJ1-1; D gene ambiguous. V lost 0 bases and J lost 10, with 9 bases in between. The CDR3 extends over 12 amino acids. Per germline, CDR1 MNHNY and CDR2 SVGAGI (reference sequence). The CDR3 reads CASSYSSQAAFF. CDR3 nucleotide sequence: TGTGCCAGCAGTTACTCGAGCCAGGCAGCTTTCTTT.

CDR3 bases: TGTGCCAGTAGTCCACAGGGCCGGGGCACTGAAGCTTTCTTT. Translated: CASSPQGRGTEAFF. The V gene is TRBV19, the J gene TRBJ1-1, with a possible D match to TRBD1 (6 bases). Per the germline V gene, CDR1 is LNHDA and CDR2 is SQIVND (reference sequence). The CDR3 is made up of 14 amino acids. V lost 5 bases and J lost 4, with 14 bases in between.

The chain has TRBV4-1 and TRBJ2-7; 10 positions match TRBD1. Unmatched junction bases numbered 6, after V lost 4 bases and J lost 3 bases. CDR1 is MGHRA and CDR2 is YSYEKL in the germline V gene. The CDR3 extends over 15 amino acids. The CDR3 sequence is CASSPGGTGVYEQYF. The DNA of the CDR3 is TGCGCCAGCAGCCCGGGGGGGACAGGGGTCTACGAGCAGTACTTC.

V gene TRBV4-3 combines with J gene TRBJ2-7; D is unresolved. The CDR3 is made up of 14 amino acids. The germline V gene encodes CDR1 LGHNA and CDR2 YSLEER. Trimming pared 0 bases from V and 5 bases from J, leaving 11 bases between. The CDR3 coding sequence is TGCGCCAGCAGCCAAGAAACCCCCGAGGACGAGCAGTACTTC. It translates to CASSQETPEDEQYF.

The chain is built from TRBV27 and TRBJ2-1; D is unclear. Trimming pared 3 bases from V and 9 bases from J, leaving 12 bases between. This CDR3 contains 13 residues. CDR1 is MNHEY and CDR2 is SMNVEV in the germline V gene (reference sequence). The CDR3 is CASSFSLATEQFF. For the CDR3, the DNA is TGTGCCAGCAGTTTTTCATTGGCAACTGAGCAGTTCTTC.

The V and J genes are TRBV4-3 and TRBJ2-7; the match to TRBD2 covers 9 bases. The germline V gene has CDR1 LGHNA and CDR2 YSLEER. V was clipped by 3 bases and J by 2 bases; unmatched bases: 5. The CDR3 loop spans 15 amino acids. The CDR3 loop is CASSQGLAGAYEQYF. CDR3 DNA: TGCGCCAGCAGCCAGGGTTTAGCGGGGGCCTACGAGCAGTACTTC.

V is TRBV16 and J is TRBJ1-5; no reliable D call. The V gene's germline CDR1 is KGHSY and CDR2 FQNENV. This CDR3 comprises 17 residues. Trimming took 2 bases from V and 2 from J, leaving 16 bases between them. The CDR3 loop reads CASSQMVITKGNQPQHF. The CDR3 coding sequence is TGTGCCAGCAGCCAAATGGTCATAACTAAGGGCAATCAGCCCCAGCATTTT. The complete variable domain, with remaining parts taken from reference TRBV16 and TRBJ1-5, reads GEEVAQTPKHLVRGEGQKAKLYCAPIKGHSYVFWYQQVLKNEFKFLISFQNENVFDETGMPKERFSAKCLPNSPCSLEIQATKLEDSAVYFCASSQMVITKGNQPQHFGDGTRLSIL.

In this sample, this clone is medium-sized. The chain joins TRBV27 to TRBJ1-1, with D uncertain. This CDR3 region has 14 residues. Germline loops: CDR1 MNHEY, CDR2 SMNVEV (reference sequence). The V end was cut by 5 bases, the J end by 8 bases, with 18 bases between. DNA of the CDR3: TGTGCCAGCAGTCCTTTAATGGGTTCTTCCGAAGCTTTCTTT. Its protein product is CASSPLMGSSEAFF.

This clone was found once. The chain joins TRBV5-1 to TRBJ2-7; possibly TRBD2 for D (5 bases). Trimming took off 0 bases at V and 4 bases at J, with 14 bases between the two ends. The CDR3 loop spans 15 amino acids. Germline assignment: CDR1 SGHRS and CDR2 YFSETQ. DNA for the CDR3: TGCGCCAGCAGCTTGGCCGAGGGCTACGGGTACGAGCAGTACTTC. Encoded protein: CASSLAEGYGYEQYF.

This clone is classed as medium-sized. This chain joins TRBV19 and TRBJ2-7; D may be TRBD1 or TRBD2 (5 bases each). The CDR3 runs 15 residues. From germline, CDR1 is LNHDA and CDR2 SQIVND (reference sequence). V shed 3 bases and J shed 0 bases, with 12 bases lying between them. The CDR3 spells CASSMVGTDSYEQYF. In nucleotides, the CDR3 is TGTGCCAGTAGTATGGTCGGGACGGACTCCTACGAGCAGTACTTC.

This clone was counted between two and nine times. The chain couples TRBV4-3 to TRBJ1-2; TRBD1 matches 9 bases. The V segment lost 0 bases and the J segment 8 bases; nucleotides outside the gene matches: 7. This CDR3 has 15 residues. In germline, CDR1 is LGHNA, CDR2 YSLEER. The CDR3 DNA reads as TGCGCCAGCAGCCAAGAAGCGGGACAGGGCAAAGGCTACACCTTC. Amino acids: CASSQEAGQGKGYTF.

The chain links TRBV4-2 to TRBJ1-6, with 9 positions matching TRBD1. The V gene's germline CDR1 is LGHNA and CDR2 YNFKEQ. J lost 7 bases, V lost 1 base, and 5 bases had no gene match. The CDR3 totals 16 residues. CDR3 protein: CASSQAIGTGNSPLHF. The CDR3 nucleotides are TGTGCCAGCAGCCAAGCCATTGGGACAGGGAATTCACCCCTCCACTTT.

The chain combines TRBV15 with TRBJ2-5, with TRBD1 matching over 8 bases. The V and J ends lost 2 bases and 5 bases, in that order; junction bases with no gene match: 10. Germline loops: CDR1 LNHNV, CDR2 YYDKDF (reference sequence). The CDR3 spans 16 residues. The CDR3: CATSRNGQGRTETQYF. DNA of the CDR3: TGTGCCACCAGCAGAAATGGACAGGGTAGGACGGAGACCCAGTACTTC.

The rearrangement joins TRBV18 to TRBJ1-2; 7 nucleotides line up with TRBD1. Unmatched junction bases numbered 2, after V lost 3 bases and J lost 7 bases. CDR3 length: 12 residues. Germline assignment: CDR1 KGHSH and CDR2 LQKENI. CDR3 in DNA: TGTGCCAGCTCACCCGGGACAGCTGGCTACACCTTC. This encodes CASSPGTAGYTF.

This clone is labeled medium-sized. The V and J genes are TRBV28 and TRBJ2-3, with D unclear. The CDR3 is 15 amino acids. The germline V gene has CDR1 MDHEN and CDR2 SYDVKM. V was clipped by 8 bases and J by 2 bases, with 17 bases between them. The CDR3 DNA reads TGTGCCAGCTCCCACCTAGTCGGCTACACAGATACGCAGTATTTT. Encoded protein: CASSHLVGYTDTQYF.